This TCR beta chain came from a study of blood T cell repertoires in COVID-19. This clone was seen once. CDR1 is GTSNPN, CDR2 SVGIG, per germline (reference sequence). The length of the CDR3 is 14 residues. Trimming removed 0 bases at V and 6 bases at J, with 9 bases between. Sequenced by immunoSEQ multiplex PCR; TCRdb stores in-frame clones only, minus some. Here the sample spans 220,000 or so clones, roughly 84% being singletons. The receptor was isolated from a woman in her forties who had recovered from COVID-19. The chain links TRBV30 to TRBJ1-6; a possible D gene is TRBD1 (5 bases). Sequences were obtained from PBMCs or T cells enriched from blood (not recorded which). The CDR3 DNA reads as TGTGCCTGGAGTGTAAGGGGCTTTAATTCACCCCTCCACTTT. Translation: CAWSVRGFNSPLHF. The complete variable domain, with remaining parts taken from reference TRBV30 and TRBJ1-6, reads SQTIHQWPATLVQPVGSPLSLECTVEGTSNPNLYWYRQAAGRGLQLLFYSVGIGQISSEVPQNLSASRPQDRQFILSSKKLLLSDSGFYLCAWSVRGFNSPLHFGNGTRLTVT.